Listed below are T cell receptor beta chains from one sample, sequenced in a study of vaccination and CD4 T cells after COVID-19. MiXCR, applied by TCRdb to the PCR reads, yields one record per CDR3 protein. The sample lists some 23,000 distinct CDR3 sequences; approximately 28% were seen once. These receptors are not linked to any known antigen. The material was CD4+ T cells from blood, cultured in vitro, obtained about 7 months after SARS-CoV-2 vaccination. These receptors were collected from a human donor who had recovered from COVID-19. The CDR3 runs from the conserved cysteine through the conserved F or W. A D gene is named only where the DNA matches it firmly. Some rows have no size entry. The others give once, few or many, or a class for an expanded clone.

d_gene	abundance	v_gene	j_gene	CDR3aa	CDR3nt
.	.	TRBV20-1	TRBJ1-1	CSARARGRRTEAFF	TGCAGTGCTAGGGCCAGGGGCCGGCGCACTGAAGCTTTCTTT
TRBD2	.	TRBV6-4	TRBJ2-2	CASGGGSDTGELFF	TGTGCCAGCGGGGGGGGTTCGGACACCGGGGAGCTGTTTTTT
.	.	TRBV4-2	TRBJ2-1	CASSQDTAFDEQFF	TGTGCCAGCAGCCAAGATACAGCGTTCGATGAGCAGTTCTTC
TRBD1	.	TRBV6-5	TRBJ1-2	CASSYRAPGQGVYGYTF	TGTGCCAGCAGTTACCGTGCCCCGGGACAGGGGGTCTATGGCTACACCTTC
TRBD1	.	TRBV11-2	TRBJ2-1	CASSYVRGRRNEQFF	TGTGCCAGCAGCTACGTCAGGGGGCGGAGAAATGAGCAGTTCTTC
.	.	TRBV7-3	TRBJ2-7	CASSLGRGAYEQYF	TGTGCCAGCAGCTTAGGTAGGGGGGCCTACGAGCAGTACTTC
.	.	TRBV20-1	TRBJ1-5	CSASGVNSNQPQHF	TGCAGTGCTAGTGGCGTGAATAGCAATCAGCCCCAGCATTTT
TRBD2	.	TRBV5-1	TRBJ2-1	CASSLELAGEQFF	TGCGCCAGCAGCTTGGAACTAGCGGGGGAGCAGTTCTTC
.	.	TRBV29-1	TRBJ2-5	CSVEVGMGETQYF	TGCAGCGTTGAAGTAGGGATGGGAGAGACCCAGTACTTC
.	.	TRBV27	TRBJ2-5	CASSPAPRDQYF	TGTGCCAGCAGTCCCGCTCCCAGGGACCAGTACTTC
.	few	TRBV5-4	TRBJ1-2	CASSPSLGDYGYTF	TGTGCCAGCAGCCCCAGCCTTGGGGACTATGGCTACACCTTC
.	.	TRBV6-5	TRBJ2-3	CASSFRGSRDTQYF	TGTGCCAGCAGTTTCCGGGGCTCTCGGGATACGCAGTATTTT
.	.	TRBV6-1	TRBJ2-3	CASKQEKFTDTQYF	TGTGCCAGTAAACAGGAGAAGTTCACAGATACGCAGTATTTT
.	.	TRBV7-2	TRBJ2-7	CASSLDRGYEQYF	TGTGCCAGCAGCTTAGATCGGGGATACGAGCAGTACTTC
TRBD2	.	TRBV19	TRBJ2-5	CASSKTSGSSQETQYF	TGTGCCAGTAGTAAGACTAGCGGGAGTAGCCAAGAGACCCAGTACTTC
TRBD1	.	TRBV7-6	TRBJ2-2	CASSSNRGAGELFF	TGTGCCAGCAGCTCGAACAGGGGCGCAGGGGAGCTGTTTTTT
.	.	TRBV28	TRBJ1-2	CASSLDGYTF	TGTGCCAGCAGTTTAGACGGCTACACCTTC
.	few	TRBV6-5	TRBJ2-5	CASSYLLRETQYF	TGTGCCAGCAGTTATCTACTCAGGGAGACCCAGTACTTC
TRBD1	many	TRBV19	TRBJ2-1	CASTDRADEQFF	TGTGCCAGTACAGACAGGGCCGATGAGCAGTTCTTC
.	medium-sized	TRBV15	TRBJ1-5	CATSLTGDRNQPQHF	TGTGCCACCAGCCTGACCGGGGACCGCAATCAGCCCCAGCATTTT
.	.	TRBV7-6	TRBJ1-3	CASSPWGSSGNTIYF	TGTGCCAGCAGCCCCTGGGGCAGCTCTGGAAACACCATATATTTT
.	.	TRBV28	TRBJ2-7	CASSFYRPYEQYF	TGTGCCAGCAGTTTCTACCGGCCCTACGAGCAGTACTTC
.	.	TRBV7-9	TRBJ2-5	CASSPAGIQYF	TGTGCCAGCAGCCCAGCAGGGATCCAGTACTTC
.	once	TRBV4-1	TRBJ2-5	CASTNQTSMYLCASRVAGQETQYF	.
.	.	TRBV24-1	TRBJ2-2	CATSDSDRNTGELFF	TGTGCCACCAGTGATTCCGACAGGAACACCGGGGAGCTGTTTTTT
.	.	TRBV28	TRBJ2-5	CASRTASRETQYF	TGTGCCAGCAGGACCGCGAGCAGGGAGACCCAGTACTTC
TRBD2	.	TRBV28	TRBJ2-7	CASQDGTSAYEQYF	TGTGCCAGCCAGGACGGGACTAGCGCCTACGAGCAGTACTTC
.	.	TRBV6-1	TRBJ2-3	CAGKGRDSTDTQYF	TGTGCCGGAAAGGGTCGTGATAGTACAGATACGCAGTATTTT
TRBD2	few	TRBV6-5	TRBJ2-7	CASSYSRRGLGNEQYF	TGTGCCAGCAGTTACTCCCGGCGGGGACTAGGGAACGAGCAGTACTTC